A selection of T cell receptor beta chains follows, all from one sample in a study of blood T cells in healthy people across ages. TCRdb passed the 5' RACE reads through MiXCR, listing each CDR3 protein once. The sample lists 750,000 to 1,000,000 distinct CDR3 sequences; under 35% were seen once. The sample was also reused in another study, on T cells of mothers and their children.

Specimen: blood. The source is a woman in her forties in good health. The CDR3 runs from the conserved cysteine through the conserved F or W. The D gene is left open where the match is weak. Clone size appears in some rows only: once, few, many, or a class for an expanded clone.

J gene	D gene	V gene	clone size	CDR3 protein	CDR3 DNA
TRBJ2-5	NA	TRBV21-1	few	CASRAPTGQETQYF	TGTGCCAGCAGGGCTCCGACAGGCCAAGAGACCCAGTACTTC
TRBJ2-7	NA	TRBV20-1	NA	CSASSFSTLGEQYF	TGCAGTGCTAGTAGCTTCTCGACCCTGGGGGAGCAGTACTTC
TRBJ2-7	NA	TRBV4-2	NA	CASSFFQGYYEQYF	TGTGCCAGCAGTTTCTTCCAGGGTTACTACGAGCAGTACTTC
TRBJ2-5	NA	TRBV29-1	NA	CSVDVRGATETQYF	TGCAGCGTTGATGTCCGGGGGGCTACGGAGACCCAGTACTTC
TRBJ2-7	NA	TRBV6-4	NA	CASSAGMWDEQYF	TGTGCCAGCAGCGCAGGGATGTGGGACGAGCAGTACTTC
TRBJ2-1	TRBD1	TRBV20-1	few	CSARELGQYNGQFF	TGCAGTGCTAGAGAGTTGGGACAGTACAATGGGCAGTTCTTC
TRBJ2-3	NA	TRBV12-3/TRBV12-4	NA	CASSFSGVTPDVQYF	TGTGCCAGCAGTTTTAGCGGAGTGACCCCAGATGTGCAGTATTTT
TRBJ2-4	TRBD2	TRBV7-6	many	CASSQGLAGTYKNIQYF	TGTGCCAGCAGCCAGGGACTAGCGGGGACTTACAAAAACATTCAGTACTTC
TRBJ2-3	NA	TRBV27	NA	CASRRYSSTDTQYF	TGTGCCAGCAGACGATACTCTAGCACAGATACGCAGTATTTT
TRBJ2-7	TRBD1	TRBV27	few	CASSLTDRVYEQYF	TGTGCCAGCAGTTTAACGGACAGGGTCTACGAGCAGTACTTC
TRBJ1-2	NA	TRBV7-8	NA	CASSTMTTNYGYTF	TGTGCCAGCAGCACGATGACAACTAACTATGGCTACACCTTC
TRBJ2-2	TRBD1	TRBV6-6	many	CASSGRTGDSTGELFF	TGTGCCAGCAGTGGACGGACAGGCGATAGCACCGGGGAGCTGTTTTTT
TRBJ1-6	NA	TRBV4-3	NA	CASSRIRDTVNSPPHF	TGCGCCAGCAGCCGCATCCGGGACACAGTCAATTCACCTCCCCACTTT
TRBJ1-5	TRBD1	TRBV3-1	many	CASSEQGNQPQHF	TGTGCCAGCAGCGAACAGGGGAATCAGCCCCAGCATTTT
TRBJ2-1	NA	TRBV7-9	NA	CASSSGREDNEQVF	TGTGCCAGCAGCTCAGGACGGGAAGACAATGAGCAGGTCTTC
TRBJ2-7	NA	TRBV3-1	few	CASSQEHISTQQYF	TGTGCCAGCAGCCAAGAGCATATATCTACGCAGCAGTACTTC
TRBJ1-3	NA	TRBV5-1	NA	CASSLTGSGNTIYF	TGCGCCAGCAGCTTGACTGGCTCTGGAAACACCATATATTTT
TRBJ2-7	NA	TRBV5-4	NA	CASSLGSSLSYEQYF	TGTGCCAGCAGCTTGGGGTCCAGTCTCTCCTACGAGCAGTACTTC
TRBJ2-2	TRBD2	TRBV28	few	CASSSGTSGGGELFF	TGTGCCAGCAGTTCCGGGACTAGCGGAGGCGGGGAGCTGTTTTTT
TRBJ1-6	NA	TRBV7-8	few	CASSLVDYNSPLHF	TGTGCCAGCAGCTTAGTCGACTATAATTCACCCCTCCACTTT
TRBJ2-3	TRBD2	TRBV7-9	NA	CASSLVTRGRKDTQYF	TGTGCCAGCAGCTTAGTTACGCGGGGGAGGAAAGATACGCAGTATTTT
TRBJ2-3	NA	TRBV4-3	many	CASSRGGGEVTDTQYF	TGCGCCAGCAGCCGTGGAGGGGGGGAGGTAACAGATACGCAGTATTTT
TRBJ2-3	TRBD2	TRBV20-1	few	CSARSGGAPDTQYF	TGCAGTGCTAGATCCGGGGGGGCCCCAGATACGCAGTATTTT
TRBJ2-7	NA	TRBV5-1	few	CASSLETGMTYEQYF	TGCGCCAGCAGCTTGGAAACAGGGATGACCTACGAGCAGTACTTC
TRBJ1-5	NA	TRBV4-1	few	CASSPHPGGQSNQPQHF	TGCGCCAGCAGCCCTCATCCGGGGGGGCAAAGCAATCAGCCCCAGCATTTT
TRBJ1-2	NA	TRBV6-2/TRBV6-3	many	CASSYPPDIPRGYTF	TGTGCCAGCAGTTATCCCCCGGACATCCCTCGGGGCTACACCTTC
TRBJ2-2	TRBD1	TRBV5-1	NA	CASSSEVLTGGPGELFF	TGCGCCAGCAGCTCTGAAGTGCTAACAGGGGGCCCCGGGGAGCTGTTTTTT
TRBJ2-5	NA	TRBV9	NA	CASSPEEGGPIETQYF	TGTGCCAGCAGCCCGGAGGAGGGGGGGCCAATAGAGACCCAGTACTTC
TRBJ2-2	TRBD1	TRBV2	NA	CASSVTGPPNTGELFF	TGTGCCAGCAGTGTGACAGGGCCCCCGAACACCGGGGAGCTGTTTTTT
TRBJ1-1	NA	TRBV20-1	NA	CSARPGSSLNTEAFF	TGCAGTGCTAGACCCGGGTCTTCACTAAACACTGAAGCTTTCTTT
TRBJ1-1	NA	TRBV7-6	NA	CASSVRRHTEAFF	TGTGCCAGCAGCGTCAGGAGGCACACTGAAGCTTTCTTT
TRBJ2-7	NA	TRBV27	NA	CASSVSTEHYEQYF	TGTGCCAGCAGTGTATCGACAGAGCACTACGAGCAGTACTTC
TRBJ2-1	NA	TRBV3-1	few	CASSPGKSSYNEQFF	TGTGCCAGCAGCCCAGGGAAAAGCTCCTACAATGAGCAGTTCTTC
TRBJ2-2	NA	TRBV15	few	CATSKWTANTGELFF	TGTGCCACCAGCAAGTGGACAGCGAACACCGGGGAGCTGTTTTTT
TRBJ2-1	TRBD2	TRBV2	NA	CASSDPSGGLSSYNEQFF	TGTGCCAGCAGTGACCCTAGCGGGGGCCTTAGCTCCTACAATGAGCAGTTCTTC
TRBJ1-2	TRBD1	TRBV5-1	many	CASSPARTGNYGYTF	TGCGCCAGCAGCCCCGCCCGGACAGGGAACTATGGCTACACCTTC
TRBJ2-1	NA	TRBV4-3	few	CASSQEGPYNEQFF	TGCGCCAGCAGCCAAGAGGGCCCGTACAATGAGCAGTTCTTC
TRBJ2-3	TRBD2	TRBV11-3	NA	CASSRGRAGTDTQYF	TGTGCCAGCAGCCGGGGGAGGGCTGGCACAGATACGCAGTATTTT
TRBJ2-3	TRBD2	TRBV30	NA	CAWRTAGDTDTQYF	TGTGCCTGGAGGACAGCGGGGGACACAGATACGCAGTATTTT
TRBJ2-7	NA	TRBV5-1	NA	CASSSDDRTYGQYF	TGCGCCAGCAGCTCAGATGACAGGACCTACGGGCAGTACTTC
TRBJ1-5	NA	TRBV6-1	few	CASNDGNQPQHF	TGTGCCAGCAACGACGGTAATCAGCCCCAGCATTTT
TRBJ2-1	NA	TRBV4-3	NA	CASSQDPQLSSYNEQFF	TGCGCCAGCAGCCAAGATCCCCAGTTGAGCTCCTACAATGAGCAGTTCTTC
TRBJ2-5	NA	TRBV7-2	NA	CASSPAPGLHKETQYF	TGTGCCAGCAGCCCCGCCCCTGGACTGCACAAAGAGACCCAGTACTTC
TRBJ2-3	NA	TRBV5-1	few	CASSDSGLVDTDTQYF	TGCGCCAGCAGTGACTCGGGTTTAGTCGACACAGATACGCAGTATTTT
TRBJ1-2	NA	TRBV5-1	many	CASSLERANYGYTF	TGCGCCAGCAGCTTGGAAAGGGCGAACTATGGCTACACCTTC
TRBJ2-7	NA	TRBV20-1	many	CSARVFGNGSSYEQYF	TGCAGTGCTAGAGTGTTTGGAAACGGGAGCTCCTACGAGCAGTACTTC
TRBJ2-3	TRBD1	TRBV7-2	NA	CASSLGTGEADTQYF	TGTGCCAGCAGCTTGGGGACAGGGGAGGCAGATACGCAGTATTTT
TRBJ2-1	NA	TRBV5-1	many	CASSPHPGWDEQFF	TGCGCCAGCAGCCCTCACCCGGGCTGGGATGAGCAGTTCTTC
TRBJ2-1	NA	TRBV7-2	few	CASSPGPRTSYEQFF	TGTGCCAGCAGCCCCGGCCCGCGGACCTCCTATGAGCAGTTCTTC
TRBJ1-3	NA	TRBV29-1	NA	CSVSDMFSGNTIYF	TGCAGCGTCTCCGACATGTTCTCTGGAAACACCATATATTTT
TRBJ1-1	NA	TRBV28	few	CASSPLSPAEAFF	TGTGCCAGCAGCCCCTTGTCCCCGGCTGAAGCTTTCTTT
TRBJ1-5	NA	TRBV12-3/TRBV12-4	many	CASTYGQTAAVQHF	TGTGCCAGCACCTATGGACAGACGGCGGCGGTCCAGCATTTT
TRBJ2-6	TRBD1	TRBV7-9	many	CASSSPPGTAGANVLTF	TGTGCCAGCAGCTCACCTCCCGGGACAGCTGGGGCCAACGTCCTGACTTTC
TRBJ1-2	TRBD1	TRBV19	NA	CASSMGQGFYGYTF	TGTGCCAGTAGTATGGGACAGGGCTTCTATGGCTACACCTTC